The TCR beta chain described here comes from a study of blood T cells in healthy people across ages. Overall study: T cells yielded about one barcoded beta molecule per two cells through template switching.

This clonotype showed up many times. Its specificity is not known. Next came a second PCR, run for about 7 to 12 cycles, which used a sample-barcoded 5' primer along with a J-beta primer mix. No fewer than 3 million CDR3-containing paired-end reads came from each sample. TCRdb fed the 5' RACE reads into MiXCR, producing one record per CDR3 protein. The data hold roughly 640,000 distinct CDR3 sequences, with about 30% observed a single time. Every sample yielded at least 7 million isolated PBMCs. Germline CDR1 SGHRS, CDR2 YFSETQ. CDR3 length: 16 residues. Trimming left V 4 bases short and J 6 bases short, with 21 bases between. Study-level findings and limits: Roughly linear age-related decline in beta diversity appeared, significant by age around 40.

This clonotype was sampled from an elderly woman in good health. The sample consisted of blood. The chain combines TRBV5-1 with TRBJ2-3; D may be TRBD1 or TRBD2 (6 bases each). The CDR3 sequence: CASSLGQGRSLDTQYF. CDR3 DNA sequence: TGCGCCAGCAGCCTCGGGCAGGGGAGGTCGCTTGATACGCAGTATTTT. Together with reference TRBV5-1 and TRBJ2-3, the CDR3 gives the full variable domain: KAGVTQTPRYLIKTRGQQVTLSCSPISGHRSVSWYQQTPGQGLQFLFEYFSETQRNKGNFPGRFSGRQFSNSRSEMNVSTLELGDSALYLCASSLGQGRSLDTQYFGPGTRLTVL.